This is a list of T cell receptor beta chains from one sample in a study of blood T cell repertoires in COVID-19. Some clones are missing from TCRdb's copy, which holds only in-frame ones; the method was immunoSEQ multiplex PCR. This table holds hundreds of thousands of clones, roughly 87% found once. The sequencing sample was made of PBMCs or T cells enriched from blood (not recorded which). The receptors stem from a woman aged 25-40 years who had recovered from COVID-19. Each CDR3 is given with its conserved first and last residue. The D gene is left open where the match is weak. Clone sizes are given selectively: once, few, many, or a class where the clone is expanded.

V gene,D gene,clone size,J gene,CDR3 DNA,CDR3 protein
TRBV7-9,TRBD1,NA,TRBJ2-7,TGTGCCAGCAGCGCCCGGGACAGGGGTAGCTACGAGCAGTACTTC,CASSARDRGSYEQYF
TRBV28,NA,NA,TRBJ1-1,TGTGCCAGCAGTCCGACTCCGTCTGAAGCTTTCTTT,CASSPTPSEAFF
TRBV6-7,TRBD2,once,TRBJ2-5,TGTGCCAGCAGACGGGGGGGCGAGACCCAGTACTTC,CASRRGGETQYF
TRBV29-1,TRBD1,NA,TRBJ2-2,TGCAGCGTGGTAACAGGGGGAGGCGGGGAGCTGTTTTTT,CSVVTGGGGELFF
TRBV4-3,TRBD2,NA,TRBJ2-7,TGCGCCAGCAGCCAAGTAGTAGCGGGGAGCTCCGAGCAGTACTTC,CASSQVVAGSSEQYF
TRBV25-1,TRBD1,NA,TRBJ2-5,TGTGCCAGCAGTGGGGACAGGGCAGAGACCCAGTACTTC,CASSGDRAETQYF
TRBV19,TRBD1,NA,TRBJ2-1,TGTGCCAGTAGTAGGGACAGGGAAGAGAGTGAGCAGTTCTTC,CASSRDREESEQFF
TRBV3-1/TRBV3-2,NA,few,TRBJ1-5,TGTGCCAGCAGCCAAGCGGGGAGGGATCAGCCCCAGCATTTT,CASSQAGRDQPQHF
TRBV27,TRBD1,NA,TRBJ2-2,TGTGCCAGCAGTCCGCGACAGGGGGTCCCCGGGGAGCTGTTTTTT,CASSPRQGVPGELFF
TRBV5-5,NA,NA,TRBJ2-1,TGTGCCAGCAGCTTGGGCCTACCAGAGGATGAGCAGTTCTTC,CASSLGLPEDEQFF
TRBV28,NA,NA,TRBJ1-4,TGTGCCAGCAAAAGGGACATCCGTAGAGCAACTAATGAAAAACTGTTTTTT,CASKRDIRRATNEKLFF
TRBV5-8,TRBD2,NA,TRBJ2-3,TGTGCCAGCAGCTCTAGACTAGCGGGGGGGCAAGCAGATACGCAGTATTTT,CASSSRLAGGQADTQYF
TRBV4-1,TRBD1,NA,TRBJ2-2,TGCGCCAGCAGCCCCGACAGGGACACCGGGGAGCTGTTTTTT,CASSPDRDTGELFF
TRBV27,TRBD2,NA,TRBJ2-3,TGTGCCAGCAGTTTATTTGGGGGACTAGCAGGGGTAGATACGCAGTATTTT,CASSLFGGLAGVDTQYF
TRBV3-1/TRBV3-2,NA,few,TRBJ1-1,TGTGCCAGCAGCCTATCGGACAGGAACACTGAAGCTTTCTTT,CASSLSDRNTEAFF
TRBV5-4,NA,NA,TRBJ2-1,TGTGCCAGCAGCGGCAGGCTTCCAGGGGACTCCTACAATGAGCAGTTCTTC,CASSGRLPGDSYNEQFF
TRBV6-2/TRBV6-3,NA,NA,TRBJ1-1,TGTGCCAGCAGCAATCCAACAGGGAACACTGAAGCTTTCTTT,CASSNPTGNTEAFF
TRBV11-2,NA,NA,TRBJ1-1,TGTGCCAGCCGTCGGGACTCTGGGCCCGCGGCTTTCTTT,CASRRDSGPAAFF
TRBV18,TRBD2,NA,TRBJ2-1,TGTGCCAGCTCACGTTCCGGACTAGCGGGGGGCAATGAGCAGTTCTTC,CASSRSGLAGGNEQFF